The T cell receptor (beta chain) under discussion was sequenced for a study of cytomegalovirus exposure and HLA in healthy donors. V lost 3 bases to trimming and J lost 2 bases; unmatched junction nucleotides: 7. Looked up from germline, CDR1 is SEHNR and CDR2 is FQNEAQ (reference sequence). This CDR3 is built from 15 residues. This clone was seen a single time. A multiplex PCR was run with 60 Vbeta primers and 13 Jbeta primers. Sequencing was performed with immunoSEQ multiplex PCR; in TCRdb, only in-frame clones are kept and a portion is missing. The sample lists some 170,000 clones; 78% were seen once.

This clonotype was sampled from a female donor in good health and CMV-seronegative. V is TRBV7-9 and J is TRBJ2-7; 7 bases line up with TRBD2. The sequenced material came from PBMCs. In DNA form, the CDR3 reads TGTGCCAGCAGCTTGTGGAAGCGGGAAACCTACGAGCAGTACTTC. Translating it yields CASSLWKRETYEQYF.